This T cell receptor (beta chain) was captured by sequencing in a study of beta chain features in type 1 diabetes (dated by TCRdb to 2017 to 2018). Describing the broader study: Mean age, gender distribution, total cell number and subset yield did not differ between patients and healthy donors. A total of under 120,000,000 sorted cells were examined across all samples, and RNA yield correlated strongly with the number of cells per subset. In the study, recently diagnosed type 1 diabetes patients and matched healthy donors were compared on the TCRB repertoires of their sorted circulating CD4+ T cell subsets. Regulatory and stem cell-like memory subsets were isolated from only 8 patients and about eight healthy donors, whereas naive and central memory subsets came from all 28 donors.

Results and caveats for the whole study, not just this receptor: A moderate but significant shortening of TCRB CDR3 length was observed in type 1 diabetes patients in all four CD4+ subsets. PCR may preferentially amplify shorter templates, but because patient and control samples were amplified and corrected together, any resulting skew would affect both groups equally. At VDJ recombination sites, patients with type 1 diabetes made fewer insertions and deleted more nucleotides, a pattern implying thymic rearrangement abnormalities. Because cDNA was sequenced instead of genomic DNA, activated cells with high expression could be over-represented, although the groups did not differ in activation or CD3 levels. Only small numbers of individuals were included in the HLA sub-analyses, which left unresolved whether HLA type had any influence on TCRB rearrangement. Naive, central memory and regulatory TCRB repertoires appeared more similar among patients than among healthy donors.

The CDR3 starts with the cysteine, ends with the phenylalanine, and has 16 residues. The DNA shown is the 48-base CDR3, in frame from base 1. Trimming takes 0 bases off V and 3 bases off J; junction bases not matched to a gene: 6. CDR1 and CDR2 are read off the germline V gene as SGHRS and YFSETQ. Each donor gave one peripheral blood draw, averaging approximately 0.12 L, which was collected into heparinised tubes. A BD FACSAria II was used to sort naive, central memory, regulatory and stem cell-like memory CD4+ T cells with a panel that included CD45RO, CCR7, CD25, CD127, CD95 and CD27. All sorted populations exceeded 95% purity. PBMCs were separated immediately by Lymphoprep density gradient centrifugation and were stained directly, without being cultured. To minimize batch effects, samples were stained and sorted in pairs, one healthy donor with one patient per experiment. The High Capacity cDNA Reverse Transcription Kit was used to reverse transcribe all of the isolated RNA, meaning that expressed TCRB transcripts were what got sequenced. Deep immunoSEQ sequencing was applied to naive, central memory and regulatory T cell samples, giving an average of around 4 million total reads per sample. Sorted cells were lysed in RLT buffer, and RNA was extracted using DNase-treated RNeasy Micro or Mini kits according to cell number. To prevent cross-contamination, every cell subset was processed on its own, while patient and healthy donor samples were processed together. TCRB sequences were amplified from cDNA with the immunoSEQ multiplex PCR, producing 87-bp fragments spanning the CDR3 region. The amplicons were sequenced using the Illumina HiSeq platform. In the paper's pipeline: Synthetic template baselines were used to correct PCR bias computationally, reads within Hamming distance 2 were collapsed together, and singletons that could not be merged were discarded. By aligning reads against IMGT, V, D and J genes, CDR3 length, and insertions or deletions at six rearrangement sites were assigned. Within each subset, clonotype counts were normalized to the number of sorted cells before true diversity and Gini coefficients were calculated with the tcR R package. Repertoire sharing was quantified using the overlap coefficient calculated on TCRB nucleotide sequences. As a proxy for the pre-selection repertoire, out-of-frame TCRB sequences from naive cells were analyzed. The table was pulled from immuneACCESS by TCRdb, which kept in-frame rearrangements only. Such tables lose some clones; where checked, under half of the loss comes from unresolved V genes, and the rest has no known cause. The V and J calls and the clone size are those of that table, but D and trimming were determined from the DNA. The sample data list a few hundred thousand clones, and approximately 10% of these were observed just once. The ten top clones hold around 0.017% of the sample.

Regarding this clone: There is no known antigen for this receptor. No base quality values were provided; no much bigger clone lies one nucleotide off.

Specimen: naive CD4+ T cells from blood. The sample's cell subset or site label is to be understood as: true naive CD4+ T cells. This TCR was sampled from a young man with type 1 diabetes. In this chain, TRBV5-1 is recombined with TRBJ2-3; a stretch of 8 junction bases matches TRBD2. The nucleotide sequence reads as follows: TGCGCCAGCAGCTTGGATCCCCGGGGGGGAACAGATACGCAGTATTTT. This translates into CASSLDPRGGTDTQYF.